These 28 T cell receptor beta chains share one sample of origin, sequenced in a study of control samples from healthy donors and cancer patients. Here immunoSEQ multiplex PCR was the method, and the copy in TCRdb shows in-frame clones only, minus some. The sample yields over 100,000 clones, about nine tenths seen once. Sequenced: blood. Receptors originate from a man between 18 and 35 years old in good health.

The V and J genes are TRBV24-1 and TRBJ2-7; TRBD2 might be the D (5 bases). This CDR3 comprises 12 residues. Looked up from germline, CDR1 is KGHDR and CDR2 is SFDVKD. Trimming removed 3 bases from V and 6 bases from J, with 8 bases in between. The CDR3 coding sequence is TGTGCCACCAGTGATGCCCGGGGCGAGCAGTACTTC. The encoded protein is CATSDARGEQYF.

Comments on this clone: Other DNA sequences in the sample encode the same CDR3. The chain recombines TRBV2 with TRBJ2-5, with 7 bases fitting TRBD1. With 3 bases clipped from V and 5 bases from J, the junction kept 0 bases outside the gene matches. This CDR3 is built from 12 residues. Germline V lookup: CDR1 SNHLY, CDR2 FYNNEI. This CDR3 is CASSDRGETQYF. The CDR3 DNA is TGTGCCAGCAGTGACAGGGGGGAGACCCAGTACTTC.

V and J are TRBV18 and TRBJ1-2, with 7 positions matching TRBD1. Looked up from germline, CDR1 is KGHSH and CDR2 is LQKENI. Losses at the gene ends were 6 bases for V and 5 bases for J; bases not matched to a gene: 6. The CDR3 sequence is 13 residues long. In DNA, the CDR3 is TGTGCCAGCTCCACCACAGGGGATTATGGCTACACCTTC. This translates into CASSTTGDYGYTF. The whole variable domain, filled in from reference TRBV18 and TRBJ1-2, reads NAGVMQNPRHLVRRRGQEARLRCSPMKGHSHVYWYRQLPEEGLKFMVYLQKENIIDESGMPKERFSAEFPKEGPSILRIQQVVRGDSAAYFCASSTTGDYGYTFGSGTRLTVV.

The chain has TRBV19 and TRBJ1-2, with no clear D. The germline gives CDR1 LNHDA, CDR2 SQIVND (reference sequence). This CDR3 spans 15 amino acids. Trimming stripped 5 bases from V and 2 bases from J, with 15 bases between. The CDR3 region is CASSPPVGKNYGYTF. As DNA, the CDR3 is TGTGCCAGTAGTCCCCCGGTAGGGAAGAACTATGGCTACACCTTC.

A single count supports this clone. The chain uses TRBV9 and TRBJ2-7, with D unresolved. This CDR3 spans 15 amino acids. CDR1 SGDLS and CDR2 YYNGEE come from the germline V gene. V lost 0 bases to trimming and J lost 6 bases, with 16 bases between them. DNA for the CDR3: TGTGCCAGCAGCGTAGATACATACCAGACGTCCGAGCAGTACTTC. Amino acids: CASSVDTYQTSEQYF.

The CDR3 nucleotides read TGTGCCAGCTCACCCGGACAGGGTTTAAGGTTTGGGACTGAAGCTTTCTTT. This sequence encodes CASSPGQGLRFGTEAFF. V is TRBV18 and J is TRBJ1-1; 8 nucleotides align to TRBD1. With V trimmed by 3 bases and J by 5 bases, 14 bases remained unmatched. CDR3 length equals 17 residues. Germline CDR1 reads KGHSH; CDR2 reads LQKENI.

CDR3 residues: CASSQAETNTDTQYF. In DNA form, the CDR3 reads TGCGCCAGCAGCCAAGCCGAGACCAACACAGATACGCAGTATTTT. This rearrangement joins TRBV4-1 to TRBJ2-3; D unresolved. The CDR3 runs 15 residues. Germline CDR1 and CDR2: MGHRA and YSYEKL. V was cut by 1 base and J by 2 bases, with 10 bases left in between.

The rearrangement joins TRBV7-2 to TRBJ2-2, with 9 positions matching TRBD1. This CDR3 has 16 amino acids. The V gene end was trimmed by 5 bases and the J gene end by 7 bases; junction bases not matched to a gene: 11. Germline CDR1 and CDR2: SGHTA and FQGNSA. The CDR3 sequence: CASSIEQGALGGELFF. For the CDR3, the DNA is TGTGCCAGCAGCATAGAACAGGGGGCGCTGGGCGGGGAGCTGTTTTTT.

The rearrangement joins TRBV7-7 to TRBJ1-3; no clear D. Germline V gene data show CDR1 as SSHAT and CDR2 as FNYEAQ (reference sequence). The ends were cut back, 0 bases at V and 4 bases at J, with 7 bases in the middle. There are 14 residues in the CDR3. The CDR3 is CASSLAASGNTIYF. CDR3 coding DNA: TGTGCCAGCAGCTTAGCAGCCTCCGGAAACACCATATATTTT.

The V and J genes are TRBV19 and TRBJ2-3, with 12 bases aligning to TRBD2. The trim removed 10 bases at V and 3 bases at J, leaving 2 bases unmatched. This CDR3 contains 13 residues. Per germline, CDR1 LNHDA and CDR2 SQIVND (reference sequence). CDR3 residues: CATTSGGTDTQYF. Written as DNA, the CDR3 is TGTGCCACTACTAGCGGGGGGACAGATACGCAGTATTTT.

CDR3 bases: TGTGCCAGCAGTTACCAGGGGGCAAAAGAGACCCAGTACTTC. Translating gives CASSYQGAKETQYF. This chain uses TRBV6-5 with TRBJ2-5; TRBD1 matches at 8 bases. This CDR3 contains 14 residues. Per germline, CDR1 MNHEY and CDR2 SVGAGI. The ends lost 2 bases at V and 3 bases at J; junction bases unmatched: 2.

The CDR3, as DNA: TGTGCCAGCAGCCGGATGGGACTAGCGGGGGGGCCGGAGACCCAGTACTTC. It specifies CASSRMGLAGGPETQYF. The rearrangement links TRBV9 to TRBJ2-5; 16 nucleotides agree with TRBD2. The CDR3 extends over 17 amino acids. Per germline, CDR1 SGDLS and CDR2 YYNGEE. The junction had 8 bases not matched to a gene; V was cut back by 4 bases and J by 5 bases.

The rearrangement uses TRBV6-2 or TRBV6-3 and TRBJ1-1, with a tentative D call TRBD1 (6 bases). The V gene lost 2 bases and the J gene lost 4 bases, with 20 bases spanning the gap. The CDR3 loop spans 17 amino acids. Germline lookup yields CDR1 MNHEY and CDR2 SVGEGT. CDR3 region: CASSYAPHQGRSTEAFF. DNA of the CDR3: TGTGCCAGCAGTTACGCCCCTCACCAGGGGAGGAGCACTGAAGCTTTCTTT.

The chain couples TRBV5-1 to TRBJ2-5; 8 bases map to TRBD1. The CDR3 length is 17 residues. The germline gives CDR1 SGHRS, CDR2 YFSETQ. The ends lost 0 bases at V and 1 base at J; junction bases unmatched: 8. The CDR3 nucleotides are TGCGCCAGCAGCTTGGGTTCGGGACAGGTATTCCAAGAGACCCAGTACTTC. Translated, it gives CASSLGSGQVFQETQYF.

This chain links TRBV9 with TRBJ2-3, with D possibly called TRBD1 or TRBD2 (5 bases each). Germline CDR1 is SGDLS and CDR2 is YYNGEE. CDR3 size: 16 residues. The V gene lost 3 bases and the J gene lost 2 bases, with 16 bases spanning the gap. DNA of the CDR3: TGTGCCAGCAGCGCACCGGGGCGCCGGGCCACAGATACGCAGTATTTT. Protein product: CASSAPGRRATDTQYF.

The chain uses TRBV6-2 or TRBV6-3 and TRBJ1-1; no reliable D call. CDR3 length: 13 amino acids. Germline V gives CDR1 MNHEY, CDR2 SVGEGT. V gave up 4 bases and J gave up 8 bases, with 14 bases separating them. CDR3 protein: CASSSAPLQEAFF. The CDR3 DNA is TGTGCCAGCAGTTCGGCACCACTTCAGGAAGCTTTCTTT.

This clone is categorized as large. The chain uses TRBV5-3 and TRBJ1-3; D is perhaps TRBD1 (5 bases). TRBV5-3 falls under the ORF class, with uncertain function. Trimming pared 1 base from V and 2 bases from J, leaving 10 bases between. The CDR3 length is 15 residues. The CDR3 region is CARSLSAGPGNTIYF. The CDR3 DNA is TGTGCCAGAAGCTTGTCGGCAGGGCCTGGAAACACCATATATTTT.

The CDR3 is CASSSTSVSYNEQFF. The CDR3 nucleotides are TGTGCCAGCAGTAGTACTAGCGTTTCCTACAATGAGCAGTTCTTC. This chain joins TRBV6-5 and TRBJ2-1, with 7 nucleotides matching TRBD2. Germline CDR1 reads MNHEY; CDR2 reads SVGAGI. This CDR3 is 15 amino acids long. J was trimmed by 1 base and V by 5 bases; bases with no gene match: 5.

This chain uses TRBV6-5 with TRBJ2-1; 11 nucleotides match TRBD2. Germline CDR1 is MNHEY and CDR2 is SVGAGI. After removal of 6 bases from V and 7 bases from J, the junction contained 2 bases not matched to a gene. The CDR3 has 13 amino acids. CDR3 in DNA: TGTGCCAGCAGGTTAGCGGGGGGGAATGAGCAGTTCTTC. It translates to CASRLAGGNEQFF.

This CDR3 reads CASSESGSYEQYF. CDR3 in DNA: TGTGCCAGCAGTGAATCCGGATCCTACGAGCAGTACTTC. The J gene is TRBJ2-7, the V gene TRBV25-1; no firm D call. Germline V gene sequence: CDR1 MGHDK, CDR2 SYGVNS. V lost 1 base and J 1 base, leaving 5 bases between the germline ends. The CDR3 loop spans 13 amino acids.

The CDR3 reads CASSLDRLSGKRAYEQYF. The CDR3 DNA is TGCGCCAGCAGCTTGGATCGACTTAGCGGGAAGAGAGCCTACGAGCAGTACTTC. The chain couples TRBV5-1 to TRBJ2-7, with 8 bases fitting TRBD2. The CDR3 length is 18 residues. V lost 0 bases and J lost 2; bases outside the gene matches: 13. From germline, CDR1 is SGHRS and CDR2 YFSETQ.

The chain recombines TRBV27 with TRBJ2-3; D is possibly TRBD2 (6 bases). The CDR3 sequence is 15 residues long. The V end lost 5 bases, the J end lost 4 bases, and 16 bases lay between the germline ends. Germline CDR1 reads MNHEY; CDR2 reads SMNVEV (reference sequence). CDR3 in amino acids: CASSPGTPISDTQYF. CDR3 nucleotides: TGTGCCAGCAGTCCCGGGACTCCGATTTCAGATACGCAGTATTTT.

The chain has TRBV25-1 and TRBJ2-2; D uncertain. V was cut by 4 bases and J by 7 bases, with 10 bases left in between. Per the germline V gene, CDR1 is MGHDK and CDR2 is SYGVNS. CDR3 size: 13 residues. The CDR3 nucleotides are TGTGCCAGCAGTGTTGCAAGCGTCGGGGAGCTGTTTTTT. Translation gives CASSVASVGELFF. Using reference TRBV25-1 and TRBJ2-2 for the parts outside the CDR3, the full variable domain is EADIYQTPRYLVIGTGKKITLECSQTMGHDKMYWYQQDPGMELHLIHYSYGVNSTEKGDLSSESTVSRIRTEHFPLTLESARPSHTSQYLCASSVASVGELFFGEGSRLTVL.

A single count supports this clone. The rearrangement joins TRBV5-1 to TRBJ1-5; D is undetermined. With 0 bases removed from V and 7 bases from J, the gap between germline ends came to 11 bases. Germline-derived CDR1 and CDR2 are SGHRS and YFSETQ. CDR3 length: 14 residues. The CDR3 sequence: CASSLDTGGQPQHF. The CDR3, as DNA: TGCGCCAGCAGCTTGGACACGGGAGGCCAGCCCCAGCATTTT.

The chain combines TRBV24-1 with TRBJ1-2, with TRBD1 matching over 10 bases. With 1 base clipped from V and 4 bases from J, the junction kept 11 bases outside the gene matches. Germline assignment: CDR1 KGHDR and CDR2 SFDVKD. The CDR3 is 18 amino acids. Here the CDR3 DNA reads TGTGCCACCAGTGATTTAGGGGACAGGGGCGGCTCTAGCTATGGCTACACCTTC. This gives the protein CATSDLGDRGGSSYGYTF.

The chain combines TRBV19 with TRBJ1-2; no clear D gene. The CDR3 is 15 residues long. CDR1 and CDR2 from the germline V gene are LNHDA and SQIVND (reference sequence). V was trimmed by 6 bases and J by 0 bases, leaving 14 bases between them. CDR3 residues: CASRGYREANYGYTF. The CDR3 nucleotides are TGTGCCAGTAGAGGGTATCGTGAGGCTAACTATGGCTACACCTTC.

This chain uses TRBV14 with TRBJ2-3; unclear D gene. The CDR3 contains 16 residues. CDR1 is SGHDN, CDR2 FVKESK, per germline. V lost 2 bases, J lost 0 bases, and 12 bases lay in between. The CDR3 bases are TGTGCCAGCAGCCAATTACCCGGCCCTAGCACAGATACGCAGTATTTT. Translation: CASSQLPGPSTDTQYF.

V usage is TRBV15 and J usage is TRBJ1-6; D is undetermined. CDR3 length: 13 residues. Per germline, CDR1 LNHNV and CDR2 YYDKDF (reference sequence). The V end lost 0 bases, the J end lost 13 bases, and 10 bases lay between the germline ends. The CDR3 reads CATSREELVPLHF. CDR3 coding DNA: TGTGCCACCAGCAGAGAGGAGTTGGTCCCCCTCCACTTT.